Shown below are 7 T cell receptor beta chains from a single sample sequenced in a study of T cell responses to AZD1222 COVID-19 vaccine. Assay used: immunoSEQ multiplex PCR; TCRdb lists only in-frame clones, some missing. This table has about 140,000 clones, more than 70% appearing once. This sample comprised peripheral blood, obtained 28 days after the second AZD1222 dose. These receptor sequences come from an adult who received the AZD1222 COVID-19 vaccine.

This chain joins TRBV19 and TRBJ1-2, with D unclear. The CDR3 has 13 residues. Per germline, CDR1 LNHDA and CDR2 SQIVND (reference sequence). V lost 4 bases, J lost 6 bases, and 12 bases lay in between. The CDR3 coding sequence is TGTGCCAGTAGTACCGCAAAGAATAATGGCTACACCTTC. Translated, it gives CASSTAKNNGYTF.

The genes are TRBV7-2 and TRBJ1-6, with a possible D match to TRBD1 (5 bases). Germline assignment: CDR1 SGHTA and CDR2 FQGNSA. The CDR3 has 14 amino acids. Trimming pared 1 base from V and 10 bases from J, leaving 11 bases between. CDR3 sequence (DNA): TGTGCCAGCAGCTTAGATGGTACAGGATCACCCCTCCACTTT. It yields the protein CASSLDGTGSPLHF.

The chain joins TRBV5-4 to TRBJ2-2; the match to TRBD1 covers 8 bases. Trimming at V came to 4 bases and at J to 7 bases, leaving 12 bases not matched to a gene. Germline lookup yields CDR1 SGHNT and CDR2 YYREEE (reference sequence). The length of the CDR3 is 16 residues. In nucleotides, the CDR3 is TGTGCCAGCAGCGCCCGACAGGGGACCGTCGGCGGGGAGCTGTTTTTT. Protein product: CASSARQGTVGGELFF.

The sample holds one count of this clone. The V and J genes are TRBV6-2 or TRBV6-3 and TRBJ1-1, with 7 bases lining up with TRBD1. The CDR3 spans 16 residues. The V and J ends lost 5 bases and 0 bases, in that order; junction bases with no gene match: 9. The germline CDR1 and CDR2 sequences are MNHEY and SVGEGT. The CDR3 spells CASSNDREEVNTEAFF. As DNA, the CDR3 is TGTGCCAGCAGTAACGACAGGGAGGAGGTGAACACTGAAGCTTTCTTT.

The chain uses TRBV10-3 and TRBJ2-2; D gene uncertain. This CDR3 spans 13 amino acids. Per the germline V gene, CDR1 is ENHRY and CDR2 is SYGVKD. V was trimmed by 5 bases and J by 6 bases, leaving 10 bases between them. CDR3 loop: CAISSLGSGELFF. The DNA of the CDR3 is TGTGCCATCAGTTCTCTGGGCTCCGGGGAGCTGTTTTTT.

The rearrangement joins TRBV29-1 to TRBJ2-3, with 10 bases lining up with TRBD2. V trimming: 4 bases; J trimming: 1 base; junction bases outside the gene matches: 2. The CDR3 consists of 14 residues. Germline lookup yields CDR1 SQVTM and CDR2 ANQGSEA. The CDR3 region has the DNA TGCAGCGTTGCCGGGACTAGCGGCACAGATACGCAGTATTTT. Amino acids: CSVAGTSGTDTQYF.

V and J are TRBV28 and TRBJ1-3; D gene unclear. Trimming took off 6 bases at V and 2 bases at J, with 5 bases between the two ends. The CDR3 consists of 12 residues. The V gene's germline CDR1 is MDHEN and CDR2 SYDVKM. The CDR3: CASSSPGNTIYF. As DNA, the CDR3 is TGTGCCAGCAGCTCACCTGGAAACACCATATATTTT.